One and the same sample provided the 19 T cell receptor beta chains below, sequenced in a study of cytomegalovirus exposure and HLA in healthy donors. The PCR was carried out with 60 Vbeta primers and 13 Jbeta primers. Here immunoSEQ multiplex PCR was the method, and the copy in TCRdb shows in-frame clones only, minus some. This table has about 120,000 clones, around four fifths appearing once. The specimen was PBMCs. These receptors were collected from a woman aged 60-70 years in good health and CMV-seropositive.

V gene TRBV6-1 combines with J gene TRBJ2-7, with D hard to call. In germline, CDR1 is MNHNS, CDR2 SASEGT. Trimming took 3 bases from V and 4 from J, leaving 10 bases between them. The CDR3 extends over 13 amino acids. This chain's CDR3 is CASSDFPRYEQYF. The CDR3, as DNA: TGTGCCAGCAGTGATTTCCCCCGGTACGAGCAGTACTTC.

The chain couples TRBV7-3 to TRBJ2-2; tentatively, D is TRBD1 (5 bases). Deletions cut 1 base from V and 6 bases from J, with 9 bases between. Germline loops: CDR1 SGHTA, CDR2 FQGTGA. The CDR3 has 14 residues. The CDR3 sequence is CASSLNPGSGELFF. The CDR3 DNA sequence: TGTGCCAGCAGCTTAAACCCAGGGTCCGGGGAGCTGTTTTTT.

Here the CDR3 reads CASSSTGQQETQYF. CDR3 bases: TGTGCCAGCAGCTCTACAGGGCAACAAGAGACCCAGTACTTC. The chain carries TRBV9 and TRBJ2-5; D perhaps matches TRBD1 (6 bases). The CDR3 runs to 14 residues. In germline, CDR1 is SGDLS, CDR2 YYNGEE. Trimming cost V 4 bases and J 2 bases, with 12 bases left between them.

This clone was counted a single time. The rearrangement joins TRBV7-2 to TRBJ2-1; 7 bases line up with TRBD2. The CDR3 spans 14 residues. Unmatched junction bases numbered 5, after V lost 8 bases and J lost 1 base. Per the germline V gene, CDR1 is SGHTA and CDR2 is FQGNSA. DNA of the CDR3: TGTGCCAGCGGGGGGAGGGCTTCCTACAATGAGCAGTTCTTC. Amino acid sequence: CASGGRASYNEQFF.

This clone has only a few counts. The V call is TRBV27, the J call TRBJ2-1, with 11 bases lining up with TRBD2. Germline assignment: CDR1 MNHEY and CDR2 SMNVEV (reference sequence). V trimming: 5 bases; J trimming: 8 bases; junction bases outside the gene matches: 14. This CDR3 comprises 17 residues. This CDR3 is CASSLATLAGGPDEQFF. The CDR3 DNA sequence: TGTGCCAGCAGTCTAGCTACTTTAGCGGGAGGGCCCGATGAGCAGTTCTTC.

The J gene is TRBJ1-3, the V gene TRBV28, with D uncertain. The CDR3 runs 11 residues. V shed 6 bases and J shed 8 bases, with 8 bases lying between them. Looked up from germline, CDR1 is MDHEN and CDR2 is SYDVKM. The chain's CDR3 is CASSHRDTIYF. CDR3 in DNA: TGTGCCAGCAGCCATCGGGACACCATATATTTT.

There are a few counts of this clone. V gene TRBV2 combines with J gene TRBJ1-5; no clear D gene. The CDR3 is made up of 14 amino acids. The germline gives CDR1 SNHLY, CDR2 FYNNEI. V shed 2 bases and J shed 1 base, with 6 bases lying between them. The CDR3 protein is CASSEQESNQPQHF. The CDR3 DNA is TGTGCCAGCAGTGAACAGGAAAGCAATCAGCCCCAGCATTTT.

The V call is TRBV4-1, the J call TRBJ2-1, with D perhaps TRBD2 (6 bases). The germline V gene has CDR1 MGHRA and CDR2 YSYEKL. Between the trimmed V and J ends, which lost 1 base and 1 base, there was a span of 14 bases. The CDR3 spans 17 residues. CDR3 loop: CASSQAARGLSYNEQFF. Written as DNA, the CDR3 is TGCGCCAGCAGCCAAGCAGCGCGGGGCCTATCCTACAATGAGCAGTTCTTC.

The chain employs TRBV18 and TRBJ1-1, with D tentatively TRBD1 (5 bases). With 10 bases removed from V and 0 bases from J, the gap between germline ends came to 12 bases. The CDR3 length is 13 residues. In germline, CDR1 is KGHSH, CDR2 LQKENI. For the CDR3, the DNA is TGTGCCACCTCGACAGCCATGAACACTGAAGCTTTCTTT. It is translated as CATSTAMNTEAFF.

This clone was recorded once. The chain joins TRBV13 to TRBJ2-7; D possibly corresponds to TRBD2 (6 bases). Trimming took 4 bases from V and 4 from J, leaving 11 bases between them. The length of the CDR3 is 13 residues. Germline V lookup: CDR1 PRHDT, CDR2 FYEKMQ (reference sequence). The CDR3, as DNA: TGTGCCAGCAGCTCCTACGGGGGATACGAGCAGTACTTC. This encodes CASSSYGGYEQYF.

This clone came up once. The chain links TRBV2 to TRBJ1-4; 7 bases agree with TRBD1. The CDR3 length is 17 residues. J lost 3 bases, V lost 4 bases, and 11 bases had no gene match. Germline loops: CDR1 SNHLY, CDR2 FYNNEI. CDR3 DNA sequence: TGTGCCAGCAGTGGTGGACAGGTTATCGTGGCTAATGAAAAACTGTTTTTT. It yields the protein CASSGGQVIVANEKLFF.

V and J are TRBV6-5 and TRBJ1-5; 9 bases align to TRBD1. CDR3 length: 15 residues. CDR1 MNHEY and CDR2 SVGAGI come from the germline V gene. Losses at the gene ends were 6 bases for V and 4 bases for J; bases not matched to a gene: 7. The CDR3 bases are TGTGCCAGCAGACGTGGGACAGGGAGTAATCAGCCCCAGCATTTT. Protein sequence: CASRRGTGSNQPQHF.

The J gene is TRBJ1-2, the V gene TRBV28; D gene ambiguous. V dropped 3 bases and J dropped 8 bases, with 10 bases sitting between them. The CDR3 totals 12 residues. The germline V gene has CDR1 MDHEN and CDR2 SYDVKM. The CDR3 region is CASSLGRVGYTF. CDR3 DNA sequence: TGTGCCAGCAGTTTGGGGAGGGTCGGCTACACCTTC.

This clone was detected once. J is TRBJ1-1 and V is TRBV29-1; D is uncertain. The V gene lost 2 bases and the J gene lost 7 bases, with 11 bases spanning the gap. The CDR3 has 12 residues. Looked up from germline, CDR1 is SQVTM and CDR2 is ANQGSEA. In nucleotides, the CDR3 is TGCAGCGTTGAACAGCGTTCATTTGAAGCTTTCTTT. Translated: CSVEQRSFEAFF.

This chain uses TRBV7-3 with TRBJ2-2; 12 bases agree with TRBD2. The CDR3 loop spans 18 amino acids. Germline V gives CDR1 SGHTA, CDR2 FQGTGA. J gave up 4 bases and V 2 bases, and 8 bases lay outside the gene matches. CDR3 in DNA: TGTGCCAGCAGCTTATCCGGGGGGACTAGCGGGTTCACCGGGGAGCTGTTTTTT. Translation: CASSLSGGTSGFTGELFF. Variable domain in full (rest from reference TRBV7-3 and TRBJ2-2): GAGVSQTPSNKVTEKGKYVELRCDPISGHTALYWYRQSLGQGPEFLIYFQGTGAADDSGLPNDRFFAVRPEGSVSTLKIQRTERGDSAVYLCASSLSGGTSGFTGELFFGEGSRLTVL.

This clone appeared a single time. The chain joins TRBV5-1 to TRBJ2-3, with a possible D match to TRBD1 (6 bases). The CDR3 is made up of 15 amino acids. Trimming pared 4 bases from V and 3 bases from J, leaving 15 bases between. Looked up from germline, CDR1 is SGHRS and CDR2 is YFSETQ. The CDR3 reads CASSLNRVETDTQYF. DNA of the CDR3: TGCGCCAGCAGCCTAAACAGGGTTGAGACAGATACGCAGTATTTT.

The J gene is TRBJ2-5, the V gene TRBV6-6, with D possibly matching TRBD1 (8 bases). V lost 4 bases, J lost 5 bases, and 17 bases lay in between. Germline V gene lookup returns CDR1 MNHNY and CDR2 SVGAGI (reference sequence). The CDR3 is made up of 15 amino acids. CDR3 in DNA: TGTGCCAGCAGTTCCAACAGGGGGGGTCAGGAGACCCAGTACTTC. It specifies CASSSNRGGQETQYF.

The chain couples TRBV2 to TRBJ2-3; D perhaps matches TRBD2 (6 bases). The CDR3 has 14 amino acids. V shed 8 bases and J shed 6 bases, with 18 bases lying between them. Looked up from germline, CDR1 is SNHLY and CDR2 is FYNNEI. CDR3 amino acids: CASGGLLQGDTQYF. In DNA, the CDR3 is TGTGCCAGCGGGGGACTTCTCCAGGGTGATACGCAGTATTTT.

The rearrangement links TRBV5-6 to TRBJ2-6; no definite D call. V lost 1 base and J lost 4, with 12 bases in between. Germline CDR1 is SGHDT and CDR2 is YYEEEE. The CDR3 spans 16 residues. Written as DNA, the CDR3 is TGTGCCAGCAGCTTGCGGTCTCTGGGCGGGGCCAACGTCCTGACTTTC. It yields the protein CASSLRSLGGANVLTF.